The T cell receptor (beta chain) under discussion was sequenced for a study of human T cells and chemical hapten exposure. About the research overall: Each patch test put 0.01% DPC on the upper back, and results were read at 6 days.

Described time point: patch test 1, 2 weeks after DPC sensitization. Treatment given: therapeutic diphenylcyclopropenone sensitization with weekly scalp DPC. General study points: Counts of TCRs expanded at PT1 correlated positively with patch test score.

Germline V CDR1 and CDR2: SNHLY, FYNNEI. There are 14 residues in the CDR3. V gave up 5 bases and J gave up 3 bases; unmatched junction bases: 7. This clonotype was seen repeatedly, ten times or more. Its antigen remains unidentified. TCRdb re-called the RACE reads with MiXCR, one entry per CDR3 protein. The sample yields around 100,000 distinct CDR3 sequences, roughly 9.6% seen once. The sample consisted of whole blood, taken in connection with sensitization to the hapten diphenylcyclopropenone (DPC). This TCR came from a woman in her thirties or forties with alopecia areata. Some clones in this sample may be carry-over from other donors' samples. The rearrangement uses TRBV2 and TRBJ2-7; 7 nucleotides agree with TRBD1. CDR3 region: CASSRQGPGYEQYF. Written as DNA, the CDR3 is TGTGCCAGCAGTCGACAGGGACCGGGCTACGAGCAGTACTTC.